This T cell receptor beta chain stems from a study of regulatory T cells in long-lasting Graves disease. Across the whole study: Recently diagnosed Graves' patients had received antithyroid drugs for under 3 months.

Regarding time point: newly diagnosed GD, antithyroid drugs for less than 3 months. From PBMCs, RNA was extracted and then used to make the TCR library. CDR3 regions were amplified by Arm-PCR using iRepertoire HTBI primers to build TCR beta libraries. From the multiplex PCR reads, TCRdb called clonotypes with MiXCR, one entry per CDR3 protein. The sample contains under 400,000 distinct CDR3 sequences, 16% of which appear only once. To note about this clonotype: Compared with germline, one end of the junction differs, possibly owing to a read error.

These data were also reused for a study on T cells in Graves' hyperthyroidism and ophthalmopathy. Turning to that study: Each patient was aged 18 to 65 and had newly diagnosed hyperthyroidism of under 2 months' duration. Initially, a first-round RT-PCR of the TCR CDR3 employed the HTBI primer set. Model-based prediction identified ophthalmopathy a median 6.5 months prior to its onset.

The sequenced sample was peripheral blood mononuclear cells (PBMCs), obtained at new diagnosis, from a patient treated with antithyroid drugs. This clonotype originated in a man aged 35-49 years with Graves disease.

The CDR3 sequence is CASGTGGASGAGNAIYF. CDR3 coding DNA: TGTGCCAGCGGTACAGGGGGCGCTTCGGGGGCTGGAAACGCCATATATTTT. The chain couples TRBV12-3 or TRBV12-4 to TRBJ1-3, with TRBD1 identical over 9 bases. CDR3 length: 17 residues.